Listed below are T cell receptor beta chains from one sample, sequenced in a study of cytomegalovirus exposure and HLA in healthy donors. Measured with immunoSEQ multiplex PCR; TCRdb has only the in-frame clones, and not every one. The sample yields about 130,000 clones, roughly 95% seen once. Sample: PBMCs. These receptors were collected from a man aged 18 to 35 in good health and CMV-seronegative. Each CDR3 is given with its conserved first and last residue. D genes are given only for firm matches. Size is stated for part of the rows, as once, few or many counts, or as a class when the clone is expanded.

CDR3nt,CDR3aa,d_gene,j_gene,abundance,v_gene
TGTGCCAGCAGTGACCCAGTTGGAGCGTCGGACGAGCAGTACTTC,CASSDPVGASDEQYF,NA,TRBJ2-7,NA,TRBV25-1
TGTGCCAGCAGCTTGGTGGGGTTGACTAGCGGGAGCAATGAGCAGTTCTTC,CASSLVGLTSGSNEQFF,TRBD2,TRBJ2-1,NA,TRBV5-4
TGTGCCAGCAGCTTAGGGGGGAACAGGGGCACCGGGGAGCTGTTTTTT,CASSLGGNRGTGELFF,TRBD1,TRBJ2-2,NA,TRBV11-3
TGTGCCTGGGGGACACGCGTCTACGAGCAGTACTTC,CAWGTRVYEQYF,NA,TRBJ2-7,once,TRBV30
TGTGCCTGGAGTGTGACACGGGGAGCAACTAATGAAAAACTGTTTTTT,CAWSVTRGATNEKLFF,NA,TRBJ1-4,NA,TRBV30
TGTGCCAGCAGCGTAGGGGACAGGGACAATGGCTACACCTTC,CASSVGDRDNGYTF,TRBD1,TRBJ1-2,NA,TRBV9
TGTGCCAGCAGCTTGAGGGACAGGGGACGGCAGTTCTTC,CASSLRDRGRQFF,TRBD1,TRBJ2-1,NA,TRBV5-6
TGTGCCAGCAGTGTGGGACAGGTGGTGGATGGCTACACCTTC,CASSVGQVVDGYTF,TRBD1,TRBJ1-2,NA,TRBV2
TGCGCCAGCAGCCCACAGGTGTACAATGAGCAGTTCTTC,CASSPQVYNEQFF,NA,TRBJ2-1,NA,TRBV4-1
TGTGCCAGCAGTCCCCGGGACAGGGTGACCTTTGGGGCCAACGTCCTGACTTTC,CASSPRDRVTFGANVLTF,TRBD1,TRBJ2-6,NA,TRBV28
TGTGCCAGCAGTTACTCGTCCAGGGCCTCTGGAAACACCATATATTTT,CASSYSSRASGNTIYF,NA,TRBJ1-3,NA,TRBV6-5
TGTGCCAGCACCGTAGCTGGCGGGAGTTTCGAGGAGCAGTACTTC,CASTVAGGSFEEQYF,TRBD2,TRBJ2-7,NA,TRBV9
TGTGCCACCAGCAGAGACGGACAGGGGACCTATGGCTACACCTTC,CATSRDGQGTYGYTF,TRBD1,TRBJ1-2,NA,TRBV15
TGTGCCACCAGCAGAGCGAGGACAGGGACGTGGAATGAGCAGTTCTTC,CATSRARTGTWNEQFF,TRBD1,TRBJ2-1,NA,TRBV15
TGCGCCAGCAGCTTGTTAGCGGGAGGGGACACAGATACGCAGTATTTT,CASSLLAGGDTDTQYF,TRBD2,TRBJ2-3,NA,TRBV5-1
TGTGCCACCAGCAGAGATCTGAGGGTAACTGAAGCTTTCTTT,CATSRDLRVTEAFF,NA,TRBJ1-1,NA,TRBV15
TGTGCCAGCAGCTTAGACAGGGGGAGCTACAATGAGCAGTTCTTC,CASSLDRGSYNEQFF,TRBD1,TRBJ2-1,once,TRBV7-9
TGCAGCGGGGTGACTAGCGGGGGGTACAATGAGCAGTTCTTC,CSGVTSGGYNEQFF,TRBD2,TRBJ2-1,NA,TRBV29-1
TGTGCCAGCAGCTCGACAGGGATAGGCACTAATGAAAAACTGTTTTTT,CASSSTGIGTNEKLFF,TRBD1,TRBJ1-4,NA,TRBV7-9
TGTGCCAGCAGCTTAGAGCCAGGGCGCACAGATACGCAGTATTTT,CASSLEPGRTDTQYF,NA,TRBJ2-3,NA,TRBV11-2
TGTGCCACCAGCAGAGGGATGGGGTCAGGGGGCTCTAATGAAAAACTGTTTTTT,CATSRGMGSGGSNEKLFF,TRBD1,TRBJ1-4,NA,TRBV15
TGCGCCAGCAGCTTGCAACAGAACTCCTATGGCTACACCTTC,CASSLQQNSYGYTF,NA,TRBJ1-2,NA,TRBV5-1
TGTGCCAGCTCGGGGCAGGGGAACTCGCTAGCTGAAGCTTTCTTT,CASSGQGNSLAEAFF,NA,TRBJ1-1,NA,TRBV18
TGTGCCAGCAGCGAGGGGAGAGCGGGCTACGAGCAGTACTTC,CASSEGRAGYEQYF,NA,TRBJ2-7,NA,TRBV9
TGCGCCAGCAGCTTGGCGGCTAGGGGCGAGCAGTACTTC,CASSLAARGEQYF,NA,TRBJ2-7,NA,TRBV5-1
TGTGCCAGCAGTCTCGAAGGCAGGGGCTATGGCTACACCTTC,CASSLEGRGYGYTF,NA,TRBJ1-2,NA,TRBV28
TGTGCCTGGAGTTACGTGGCGGATGAAAAACTGTTTTTT,CAWSYVADEKLFF,NA,TRBJ1-4,NA,TRBV30
TGTGCCAGCAGCCCGGACAGGGGATCGAACACTGAAGCTTTCTTT,CASSPDRGSNTEAFF,TRBD1,TRBJ1-1,NA,TRBV11-3
TGCGCCAGCAGCCAAGCACTAGCGGTCTACGAGCAGTACTTC,CASSQALAVYEQYF,TRBD2,TRBJ2-7,NA,TRBV4-1
TGCGCCAGCAGCTTGGGACCGACAAACACTGAAGCTTTCTTT,CASSLGPTNTEAFF,NA,TRBJ1-1,NA,TRBV5-1
TGTGCCAGCAGCCACTTGAGGACTAGCGGTCGAGAGACCCAGTACTTC,CASSHLRTSGRETQYF,TRBD2,TRBJ2-5,NA,TRBV7-9
TGTGCCAGCAGCTTAACGGGATTTAACGAGCAGTACTTC,CASSLTGFNEQYF,NA,TRBJ2-7,NA,TRBV7-9
TGTGCCAGCAGTCAGCGACGGATGAACACTGAAGCTTTCTTT,CASSQRRMNTEAFF,NA,TRBJ1-1,NA,TRBV6-5
TGCGCCAGCAGCCAATTCGAAGCGGAGCCAGCGGATACGCAGTATTTT,CASSQFEAEPADTQYF,NA,TRBJ2-3,NA,TRBV4-3
TGTGCCAGTAGTATGGGCGGGTCGGGCACTGAAGCTTTCTTT,CASSMGGSGTEAFF,NA,TRBJ1-1,NA,TRBV19
TGTGCCAGCAGCCGGACTAGCGGCTCCTACAATGAGCAGTTCTTC,CASSRTSGSYNEQFF,TRBD2,TRBJ2-1,NA,TRBV7-2
TGCGCCAGCAGCCAAGAGTCGCAGGGGACGTACGAGCAGTACTTC,CASSQESQGTYEQYF,NA,TRBJ2-7,NA,TRBV4-3
TGTGCCAGCAGTGAAGAGGTAGCTGGTGAGCAGTTCTTC,CASSEEVAGEQFF,NA,TRBJ2-1,NA,TRBV2
TGTGCCAGTAGTATAGACAGACTAGGTTCAGGCAAAGAGCAGTTCTTC,CASSIDRLGSGKEQFF,NA,TRBJ2-1,NA,TRBV19
TGTGCCAGCAGTTTTCGGTCAGGGGTATTGGAGACCCAGTACTTC,CASSFRSGVLETQYF,NA,TRBJ2-5,NA,TRBV28
TGCGCCAGCAGCCAGGGGACATTCTTACTTCCAGATACGCAGTATTTT,CASSQGTFLLPDTQYF,NA,TRBJ2-3,NA,TRBV4-3
TGTGCCTGGAGTATTTCACTCTCTGGAAACACCATATATTTT,CAWSISLSGNTIYF,NA,TRBJ1-3,NA,TRBV30
TGTGCCAGCAGCAAACAGGGGACCGCGAACACCGGGGAGCTGTTTTTT,CASSKQGTANTGELFF,TRBD1,TRBJ2-2,NA,TRBV14
TGTGCCAGCAGTTTATTAAACTACGAGCAGTACTTC,CASSLLNYEQYF,NA,TRBJ2-7,NA,TRBV28
TGTGCCAGCAGCCCCGAAGCAGGGACTTCCTACGAGCAGTACTTC,CASSPEAGTSYEQYF,NA,TRBJ2-7,NA,TRBV6-9
TGTGCCAGCAGTCCCGGGGAGTCCTACGAGCAGTACTTC,CASSPGESYEQYF,NA,TRBJ2-7,NA,TRBV6-1
TGTGCCAGCAAAACGGGAGGCTCGGGTGTCGAGCAGTACTTC,CASKTGGSGVEQYF,TRBD2,TRBJ2-7,NA,TRBV27
TGTGCCAGCAGTGAAGAGGGGGTCTATGGCTACACCTTC,CASSEEGVYGYTF,NA,TRBJ1-2,NA,TRBV2
TGTGCCAGCAGCGTAAGCGGGGGTTTAAACATTCAGTACTTC,CASSVSGGLNIQYF,TRBD2,TRBJ2-4,NA,TRBV9
TGTGCCAGCAGCCCGGACAGGGGTTCGGACACAGATACGCAGTATTTT,CASSPDRGSDTDTQYF,TRBD1,TRBJ2-3,NA,TRBV5-6
TGTGCCAGCGCCGACTTCTCCTACGAGCAGTACTTC,CASADFSYEQYF,NA,TRBJ2-7,NA,TRBV28
TGCGCCAGCAGCTTGGGGACAGGGACGACCATGAACACTGAAGCTTTCTTT,CASSLGTGTTMNTEAFF,TRBD1,TRBJ1-1,NA,TRBV5-1
TGCGCCAGCAGCTTGAGTGGGCAGCCGGTGGGAAACACCATATATTTT,CASSLSGQPVGNTIYF,NA,TRBJ1-3,NA,TRBV5-1
TGTGCCAGCAGATTGGACAGGGTGAACACTGAAGCTTTCTTT,CASRLDRVNTEAFF,TRBD1,TRBJ1-1,NA,TRBV5-8
TGTGCCAGCAGCCCCCGGGACAGGAATCAGCCCCAGCATTTT,CASSPRDRNQPQHF,TRBD1,TRBJ1-5,NA,TRBV6-5